Each of the 7 T cell receptor beta chains below was sequenced from the same sample in a study of T cells in tumors after PD-1 blockade. Produced via immunoSEQ multiplex PCR; TCRdb's table is partial and in-frame only. The sample consists of approximately 59,000 clones, just under 80% of them appearing once. The sample consisted of PBMCs, taken before anti-PD-1 treatment. These TCRs come from a human donor with basal cell carcinoma.

This chain uses TRBV24-1 with TRBJ2-2; 9 positions agree with TRBD1. Germline-derived CDR1 and CDR2 are KGHDR and SFDVKD. This CDR3 is 14 amino acids long. J gave up 3 bases and V 5 bases, and 0 bases lay outside the gene matches. The CDR3 reads CATSGDRDTGELFF. For the CDR3, the DNA is TGTGCCACCAGTGGGGACAGGGACACCGGGGAGCTGTTTTTT.

The chain carries TRBV30 and TRBJ2-7, with 14 nucleotides matching TRBD2. The CDR3 has 13 residues. Germline V lookup: CDR1 GTSNPN, CDR2 SVGIG (reference sequence). The V and J ends lost 3 bases and 6 bases, in that order; junction bases with no gene match: 1. DNA for the CDR3: TGTGCCTGGAGCGGGACTAGCGGGGGCGAGCAGTACTTC. This codes for CAWSGTSGGEQYF.

The chain uses TRBV19 and TRBJ1-2; D gene ambiguous. The CDR3 runs 14 residues. Trimming took 2 bases from V and 0 from J, leaving 7 bases between them. Germline V CDR1 and CDR2: LNHDA, SQIVND (reference sequence). Written as DNA, the CDR3 is TGTGCCAGTAGTATAACAGAAGCTAACTATGGCTACACCTTC. Translation gives CASSITEANYGYTF.

The chain employs TRBV3-1 (or the pseudogene TRBV3-2) and TRBJ2-1; 11 nucleotides match TRBD2. CDR3 size: 15 residues. Germline V CDR1 and CDR2: LGHDT, YNNKEL (reference sequence). J gave up 3 bases and V 4 bases, and 2 bases lay outside the gene matches. The CDR3 DNA is TGTGCCAGCAGCCGGGGACTAGCGGACTACAATGAGCAGTTCTTC. Residues: CASSRGLADYNEQFF.

This clone showed up just once. The V and J genes are TRBV18 and TRBJ1-3; tentative D call: TRBD1 (6 bases). Germline CDR1 reads KGHSH; CDR2 reads LQKENI. V lost 3 bases to trimming and J lost 0 bases, with 9 bases between them. The CDR3 totals 15 residues. CDR3 sequence (DNA): TGTGCCAGCTCACCGACAGGCGTCTCTGGAAACACCATATATTTT. Translated: CASSPTGVSGNTIYF.

This clone was seen only a few times. The rearrangement uses TRBV6-2 or TRBV6-3 and TRBJ1-1, with unresolved D. Trimming shortened V by 2 bases and J by 0 bases, and 7 bases separated the two germline ends. CDR1 MNHEY and CDR2 SVGEGT come from the germline V gene. This CDR3 spans 14 amino acids. The CDR3 protein is CASSYDQVNTEAFF. The CDR3 DNA follows: TGTGCCAGCAGTTACGACCAGGTGAACACTGAAGCTTTCTTT.

The chain has TRBV4-1 and TRBJ2-3; D is unresolved. Germline V gene sequence: CDR1 MGHRA, CDR2 YSYEKL. The CDR3 spans 13 residues. Trimming cost V 0 bases and J 4 bases, with 5 bases left between them. Written as DNA, the CDR3 is TGCGCCAGCAGCCAAGAATTGCCAGATACGCAGTATTTT. Protein product: CASSQELPDTQYF.